The 25 T cell receptor beta chains below come from one sample, sequenced in a study of cytomegalovirus exposure and HLA in healthy donors. PCR used 60 Vbeta primers and 13 Jbeta primers. Profiled with immunoSEQ multiplex PCR; TCRdb holds only in-frame clones, not every one. The sample lists approximately 170,000 clones, roughly 73% seen once, with 4% to 5.5% in the top ten. The sequenced sample consisted of PBMCs. The receptors come from a male donor in good health and CMV-seronegative.

A single count supports this clone. The CDR3 protein is CASSPPQETQYF. The CDR3 DNA sequence: TGTGCCAGCAGCCCCCCGCAAGAGACCCAGTACTTC. J is TRBJ2-5 and V is TRBV7-2; unclear D gene. This CDR3 comprises 12 residues. Trimming shortened V by 5 bases and J by 2 bases, and 6 bases separated the two germline ends. In germline, CDR1 is SGHTA, CDR2 FQGNSA.

This clone was observed a few times. V and J are TRBV28 and TRBJ1-1; D gene ambiguous. The CDR3 extends over 16 amino acids. The ends were cut back, 2 bases at V and 1 base at J, with 14 bases in the middle. Germline values: CDR1 MDHEN, CDR2 SYDVKM. CDR3 sequence reads: CASSLPTSLQNTEAFF. The CDR3 DNA reads as TGTGCCAGCAGTTTACCGACAAGTCTCCAGAACACTGAAGCTTTCTTT.

The chain uses TRBV7-9 and TRBJ2-1, with 9 positions matching TRBD2. CDR1 and CDR2 (germline): SEHNR, FQNEAQ (reference sequence). This CDR3 is 14 amino acids long. The V segment lost 5 bases and the J segment 6 bases; nucleotides outside the gene matches: 5. The CDR3 bases are TGTGCCAGCAGCGGACTAGCGTTAGGCAATGAGCAGTTCTTC. Translation: CASSGLALGNEQFF.

J is TRBJ2-1 and V is TRBV4-2, with D possibly being TRBD2 (6 bases). CDR3 length: 13 amino acids. Between the trimmed V and J ends, which lost 0 bases and 15 bases, there was a span of 15 bases. The V gene's germline CDR1 is LGHNA and CDR2 YNFKEQ. CDR3: CASSQDTGGDGFF. CDR3 DNA sequence: TGTGCCAGCAGCCAAGATACCGGGGGTGATGGGTTCTTC.

This clone was detected a few times. The chain links TRBV2 to TRBJ1-1; D unclear. The CDR3 totals 12 residues. V shed 3 bases and J shed 8 bases, with 10 bases lying between them. The germline CDR1 and CDR2 sequences are SNHLY and FYNNEI. This CDR3 reads CASSEDWREAFF. CDR3 bases: TGTGCCAGCAGTGAGGACTGGAGAGAAGCTTTCTTT.

Remarks on this clone: Within the sample, other DNA sequences also encode this same CDR3. The gene calls are TRBV19 and TRBJ2-5, with a tentative D call TRBD1 (5 bases). This CDR3 has 13 residues. The germline V gene has CDR1 LNHDA and CDR2 SQIVND (reference sequence). The V end was cut by 3 bases, the J end by 5 bases, with 10 bases between. The CDR3 loop reads CASSIGAGETQYF. The CDR3 nucleotides read TGTGCCAGTAGTATTGGGGCAGGGGAGACCCAGTACTTC.

This clone has only a few counts. The rearrangement joins TRBV2 to TRBJ1-5, with D tentatively TRBD1 (6 bases). Germline values: CDR1 SNHLY, CDR2 FYNNEI. The CDR3 consists of 13 residues. V dropped 7 bases and J dropped 6 bases, with 13 bases sitting between them. The CDR3 protein is CASIRDTGQPQHF. The CDR3 nucleotides read TGTGCCAGCATCCGGGACACCGGTCAGCCCCAGCATTTT. Full variable domain (missing parts from reference TRBV2 and TRBJ1-5): EPEVTQTPSHQVTQMGQEVILRCVPISNHLYFYWYRQILGQKVEFLVSFYNNEISEKSEIFDDQFSVERPDGSNFTLKIRSTKLEDSAMYFCASIRDTGQPQHFGDGTRLSIL.

This clone has a single count. V usage is TRBV9 and J usage is TRBJ2-2; D gene ambiguous. There are 15 residues in the CDR3. In germline, CDR1 is SGDLS, CDR2 YYNGEE. Between the trimmed V and J ends, which lost 3 bases and 0 bases, there was a span of 9 bases. The CDR3 DNA sequence: TGTGCCAGCAGCGCCTCGTTCGCGAACACCGGGGAGCTGTTTTTT. Translating it yields CASSASFANTGELFF.

DNA for the CDR3: TGTGCCTGGATTGCAAGGACAATCAATGAGCAGTTCTTC. It translates to CAWIARTINEQFF. V gene TRBV30 combines with J gene TRBJ2-1, with a possible D match to TRBD1 (5 bases). V was shortened by 4 bases and J by 6 bases, with 13 bases between the two germline ends. This CDR3 has 13 residues. Germline lookup yields CDR1 GTSNPN and CDR2 SVGIG (reference sequence). The whole variable domain, filled in from reference TRBV30 and TRBJ2-1, reads SQTIHQWPATLVQPVGSPLSLECTVEGTSNPNLYWYRQAAGRGLQLLFYSVGIGQISSEVPQNLSASRPQDRQFILSSKKLLLSDSGFYLCAWIARTINEQFFGPGTRLTVL.

V usage is TRBV11-3 and J usage is TRBJ2-7; TRBD2 is a possible D gene (5 bases). This CDR3 is 13 amino acids long. Per germline, CDR1 SGHNT and CDR2 YENEEA. Trimming took 5 bases from V and 5 from J, leaving 13 bases between them. CDR3 nucleotide sequence: TGTGCCAGCAGCCACGAGGGATTCCACGAGCAGTACTTC. This sequence encodes CASSHEGFHEQYF.

V is TRBV7-6 and J is TRBJ2-1, with 13 bases fitting TRBD2. Germline-derived CDR1 and CDR2 are SGHVS and FNYEAQ. J lost 4 bases, V lost 5 bases, and 8 bases had no gene match. The CDR3 runs to 17 residues. The DNA for the CDR3 is TGTGCCAGCAGCACCGCCGGGACTAGCGGGGTATACAATGAGCAGTTCTTC. Translating gives CASSTAGTSGVYNEQFF.

This clone was observed a handful of times. The genes are TRBV14 and TRBJ2-7; possibly TRBD2 for D (5 bases). The V and J ends lost 4 bases and 2 bases respectively, with 15 bases between them. CDR1 and CDR2 (germline): SGHDN, FVKESK. This CDR3 comprises 15 residues. The CDR3 spells CASSRSDYPPYEQYF. The CDR3 nucleotides read TGTGCCAGCAGCCGTTCCGACTACCCACCCTACGAGCAGTACTTC.

The J gene is TRBJ2-3, the V gene TRBV9; tentative D call: TRBD1 (5 bases). CDR1 and CDR2 from the germline V gene are SGDLS and YYNGEE. Trimming shortened V by 4 bases and J by 0 bases, and 12 bases separated the two germline ends. This CDR3 spans 15 amino acids. CDR3 sequence (DNA): TGTGCCAGCAGCCCGAGTGCAGGGAGCACAGATACGCAGTATTTT. Protein sequence: CASSPSAGSTDTQYF.

V gene TRBV5-6 combines with J gene TRBJ1-3; D remains unclear. The CDR3 spans 17 residues. Trimming stripped 1 base from V and 1 base from J, with 15 bases between. Germline CDR1 SGHDT, CDR2 YYEEEE. The CDR3, as DNA: TGTGCCAGCAGCTTGCTCGCCCAGGTTAAATCTGGAAACACCATATATTTT. It yields the protein CASSLLAQVKSGNTIYF.

The gene calls are TRBV9 and TRBJ2-1, with 8 nucleotides matching TRBD1. The CDR3 covers 15 residues. V dropped 0 bases and J dropped 3; count of bases not matched to a gene: 2. Germline loops: CDR1 SGDLS, CDR2 YYNGEE. The CDR3 nucleotides read TGTGCCAGCAGCGTAGCAGGGGGCTTCTACAATGAGCAGTTCTTC. Translated, it gives CASSVAGGFYNEQFF. The full variable domain, completed using reference TRBV9 and TRBJ2-1, is DSGVTQTPKHLITATGQRVTLRCSPRSGDLSVYWYQQSLDQGLQFLIQYYNGEERAKGNILERFSAQQFPDLHSELNLSSLELGDSALYFCASSVAGGFYNEQFFGPGTRLTVL.

The chain has TRBV4-1 and TRBJ1-6; 7 bases align to TRBD1. CDR3 length: 17 residues. Germline CDR1 is MGHRA and CDR2 is YSYEKL. The V segment lost 2 bases and the J segment 6 bases; nucleotides outside the gene matches: 10. This CDR3 is CASSQKGQTSSNSPLHF. CDR3 in DNA: TGCGCCAGCAGCCAAAAGGGACAGACTAGTTCTAATTCACCCCTCCACTTT.

The chain has TRBV4-1 and TRBJ1-6; D uncertain. The germline V gene has CDR1 MGHRA and CDR2 YSYEKL. This CDR3 has 14 residues. Trimming removed 4 bases from V and 9 bases from J, with 13 bases in between. This CDR3 reads CASSRNIEISPLHF. DNA of the CDR3: TGCGCCAGCAGCCGAAATATAGAGATTTCACCCCTCCACTTT.

The gene calls are TRBV6-1 and TRBJ2-4; tentatively, D is TRBD1 (6 bases). V was pared by 6 bases and J by 5 bases, with 14 bases between. Germline CDR1 reads MNHNS; CDR2 reads SASEGT. This CDR3 contains 14 residues. CDR3 nucleotide sequence: TGTGCCAGCAGGTATCAGGGGCCCGAAAACATTCAGTACTTC. Encoded protein: CASRYQGPENIQYF.

J is TRBJ2-1 and V is TRBV4-3, with D unclear. The V gene's germline CDR1 is LGHNA and CDR2 YSLEER. Trimming pared 0 bases from V and 3 bases from J, leaving 21 bases between. The CDR3 length is 19 residues. CDR3 sequence reads: CASSQDAPWAWKIYNEQFF. The CDR3 region has the DNA TGCGCCAGCAGCCAAGACGCCCCTTGGGCGTGGAAAATCTACAATGAGCAGTTCTTC.

This rearrangement joins TRBV14 to TRBJ2-7; the D gene is possibly TRBD2 (6 bases). V lost 8 bases and J lost 3, with 17 bases in between. The CDR3 extends over 14 amino acids. Per the germline V gene, CDR1 is SGHDN and CDR2 is FVKESK. CDR3 sequence (DNA): TGTGCCAGCGTCTCGGGAGCTATCGGCTACGAGCAGTACTTC. Its protein is CASVSGAIGYEQYF.

This clone was picked up one time. The chain couples TRBV18 to TRBJ2-3; TRBD1 matches 10 bases. J gave up 3 bases and V 4 bases, and 4 bases lay outside the gene matches. This CDR3 is 15 amino acids long. Germline values: CDR1 KGHSH, CDR2 LQKENI. This CDR3 is CASSLDRGTTDTQYF. The CDR3 DNA reads TGTGCCAGCTCACTGGACAGGGGGACGACAGATACGCAGTATTTT.

The gene calls are TRBV6-1 and TRBJ1-1; 10 bases are shared with TRBD1. This CDR3 region has 15 residues. Germline CDR1 reads MNHNS; CDR2 reads SASEGT. With 6 bases clipped from V and 1 base from J, the junction kept 5 bases outside the gene matches. Written as DNA, the CDR3 is TGTGCCAGCAGGGGACAGGGGAGAGCGAACACTGAAGCTTTCTTT. Protein: CASRGQGRANTEAFF.

The chain links TRBV2 to TRBJ2-7, with 9 bases identical to TRBD2. This CDR3 is built from 13 residues. J lost 5 bases, V lost 8 bases, and 7 bases had no gene match. Germline-derived CDR1 and CDR2 are SNHLY and FYNNEI. This CDR3 reads CASGLAGRHEQYF. In DNA, the CDR3 is TGTGCCAGCGGCCTAGCGGGGAGACACGAGCAGTACTTC.

The chain links TRBV2 to TRBJ1-6, with D unclear. Germline V gives CDR1 SNHLY, CDR2 FYNNEI. Between the trimmed V and J ends, which lost 6 bases and 8 bases, there was a span of 11 bases. The length of the CDR3 is 13 residues. Here the CDR3 reads CASRALSDSPLHF. The DNA for the CDR3 is TGTGCCAGCAGAGCCCTCTCTGATTCACCCCTCCACTTT.

This clone occurred a few times. Written as DNA, the CDR3 is TGTGCCAGCAGCGTAGTATCAGGGGTCTATGGCTACACCTTC. It specifies CASSVVSGVYGYTF. The rearrangement uses TRBV9 and TRBJ1-2; tentatively, D is TRBD1 (6 bases). This CDR3 is 14 amino acids long. Trimming stripped 0 bases from V and 4 bases from J, with 10 bases between. Looked up from germline, CDR1 is SGDLS and CDR2 is YYNGEE.